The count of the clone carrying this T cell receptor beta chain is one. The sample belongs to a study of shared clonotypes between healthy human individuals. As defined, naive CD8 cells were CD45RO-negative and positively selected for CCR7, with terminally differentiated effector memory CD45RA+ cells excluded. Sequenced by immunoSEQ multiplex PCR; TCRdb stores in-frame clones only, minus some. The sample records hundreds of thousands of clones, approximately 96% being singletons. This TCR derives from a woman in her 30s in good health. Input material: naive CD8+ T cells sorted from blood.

The CDR3 sequence is CATARVGSADTQYF. In DNA, the CDR3 is TGTGCCACCGCTAGGGTAGGAAGCGCAGATACGCAGTATTTT. The chain recombines TRBV27 with TRBJ2-3; D unresolved. CDR1 and CDR2 (germline): MNHEY, SMNVEV (reference sequence). Between the trimmed V and J ends, which lost 10 bases and 4 bases, there was a span of 18 bases. There are 14 residues in the CDR3.